This T cell receptor (beta chain) appears in the sequencing data of a study of blood T cell repertoires in COVID-19. For the study at large: Acute and convalescent COVID-19 samples came from the United States, Italy and Spain.

This CDR3 is 14 amino acids long. Germline CDR1 is LGHNA and CDR2 is YNFKEQ. V shed 4 bases and J shed 4 bases, with 13 bases lying between them. A few counts support this clone. Only in-frame clones appear in the TCRdb table, and some are missing; sequencing was by immunoSEQ multiplex PCR. Of approximately 170,000 clones listed, roughly nine tenths are singletons. This receptor was identified in a woman in her seventies with acute or convalescent COVID-19. Sequencing used peripheral blood. The V gene is TRBV4-2, the J gene TRBJ1-2; D is perhaps TRBD1 (6 bases). CDR3 DNA sequence: TGTGCCAGCAGCCCTGGACAGAGGACCTATGGCTACACCTTC. Translating it yields CASSPGQRTYGYTF.